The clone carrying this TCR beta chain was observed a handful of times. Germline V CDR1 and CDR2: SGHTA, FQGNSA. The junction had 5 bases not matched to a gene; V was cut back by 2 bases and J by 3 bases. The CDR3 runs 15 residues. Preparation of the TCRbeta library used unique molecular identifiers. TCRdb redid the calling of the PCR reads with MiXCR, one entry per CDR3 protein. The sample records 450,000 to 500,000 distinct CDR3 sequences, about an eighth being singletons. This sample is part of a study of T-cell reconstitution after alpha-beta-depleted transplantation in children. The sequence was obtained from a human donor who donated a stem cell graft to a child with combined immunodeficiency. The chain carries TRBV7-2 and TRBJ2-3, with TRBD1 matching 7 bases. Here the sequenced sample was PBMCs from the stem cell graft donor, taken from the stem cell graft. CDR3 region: CASSLPGGRTDTQYF. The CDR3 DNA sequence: TGTGCCAGCAGCTTACCAGGGGGTAGGACAGATACGCAGTATTTT. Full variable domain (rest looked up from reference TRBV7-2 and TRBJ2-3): GAGVSQSPSNKVTEKGKDVELRCDPISGHTALYWYRQSLGQGLEFLIYFQGNSAPDKSGLPSDRFSAERTGGSVSTLTIQRTQQEDSAVYLCASSLPGGRTDTQYFGPGTRLTVL.